Shown below are 18 T cell receptor beta chains from a single sample sequenced in a study of vaccination effects on CD4 cells after COVID-19. Sequencing was preceded by expansion of antigen-specific CD4+ T cells with viral peptide pools in the ViraFEST assay. At the end of 9 to 11 days of culture, CD4+ T cells were isolated. Participants each got two BNT162b2 or mRNA-1273 vaccine doses. These receptors have no known antigen. TCRdb's copy holds only in-frame clones and misses some; the assay was immunoSEQ multiplex PCR. The table has roughly 27,000 clones, roughly 71% seen once. This specimen consisted of CD4+ T cells from PBMCs cultured with HCoV-NL63 spike peptides, obtained after COVID-19 vaccination. All receptors come from a human donor who received a COVID-19 vaccine.

This sequence joins TRBV5-1 and TRBJ2-3; D is perhaps TRBD1 (5 bases). CDR3 length: 15 amino acids. V was shortened by 1 base and J by 4 bases, with 13 bases between the two germline ends. Germline CDR1 reads SGHRS; CDR2 reads YFSETQ. CDR3 coding DNA: TGCGCCAGCAGCTTGCAGGGAAGAGGCGCAGATACGCAGTATTTT. Protein sequence: CASSLQGRGADTQYF.

This clone was seen more than once but under ten times. The rearrangement links TRBV12-5 to TRBJ2-7, with 7 bases that match TRBD1. This CDR3 region has 22 residues. Losses at the gene ends were 0 bases for V and 3 bases for J; bases not matched to a gene: 26. Germline CDR1 and CDR2: LGHNT and FRNRAP. The chain's CDR3 is CASGLVLEYLVRGLIPFYEQYF. The DNA for the CDR3 is TGTGCTAGTGGTTTGGTACTCGAATACTTGGTTAGGGGGCTAATCCCCTTCTACGAGCAGTACTTC. The full variable domain, its missing parts supplied by reference TRBV12-5 and TRBJ2-7, is DARVTQTPRHKVTEMGQEVTMRCQPILGHNTVFWYRQTMMQGLELLAYFRNRAPLDDSGMPKDRFSAEMPDATLATLKIQPSEPRDSAVYFCASGLVLEYLVRGLIPFYEQYFGPGTRLTVT.

V usage is TRBV5-1 and J usage is TRBJ1-1, with D possibly being TRBD1 (5 bases). Between the trimmed V and J ends, which lost 7 bases and 11 bases, there was a span of 21 bases. CDR1 is SGHRS, CDR2 YFSETQ, per germline. The CDR3 covers 13 residues. DNA for the CDR3: TGCGCCAGCTACACCTTCCCAGGGTTAGGGGCTTTCTTT. Its translation is CASYTFPGLGAFF.

The rearrangement links TRBV3-1 (or the pseudogene TRBV3-2) to TRBJ2-7; 10 nucleotides match TRBD1. The CDR3 extends over 14 amino acids. V was clipped by 3 bases and J by 5 bases; unmatched bases: 4. CDR1 LGHDT and CDR2 YNNKEL come from the germline V gene (reference sequence). CDR3 in DNA: TGTGCCAGCAGCCAGGGGACAGGGGAACACGAGCAGTACTTC. It encodes CASSQGTGEHEQYF.

This sequence joins TRBV25-1 and TRBJ2-5; 7 bases align to TRBD1. The V gene end was trimmed by 6 bases and the J gene end by 5 bases; junction bases not matched to a gene: 6. Germline CDR1 MGHDK, CDR2 SYGVNS. The CDR3 spans 13 residues. CDR3 coding DNA: TGTGCCAGCAGAAGAACAGGGGTCGAGACCCAGTACTTC. This gives the protein CASRRTGVETQYF.

The chain links TRBV5-4 to TRBJ2-7; either TRBD1 or TRBD2 may supply D (6 bases each). The ends were cut back, 0 bases at V and 5 bases at J, with 9 bases in the middle. Germline V gives CDR1 SGHNT, CDR2 YYREEE (reference sequence). CDR3 length: 13 amino acids. The DNA of the CDR3 is TGTGCCAGCAGCTTGGGGGGGGCGCACGAGCAGTACTTC. This codes for CASSLGGAHEQYF.

This chain uses TRBV19 with TRBJ2-3; 9 bases line up with TRBD1. CDR1 is LNHDA, CDR2 SQIVND, per germline (reference sequence). V shed 4 bases and J 5 bases; nucleotides not matched to a gene: 7. This CDR3 is 15 amino acids long. The CDR3 protein is CASSSQQGAGDTQYF. The CDR3 DNA is TGTGCCAGTAGTAGCCAACAGGGGGCCGGAGATACGCAGTATTTT.

The V call is TRBV7-9, the J call TRBJ1-3, with a tentative D call TRBD1 (6 bases). V shed 6 bases and J shed 0 bases, with 12 bases lying between them. Per the germline V gene, CDR1 is SEHNR and CDR2 is FQNEAQ (reference sequence). This CDR3 spans 15 amino acids. The CDR3 loop is CASRNTGSSGNTIYF. The CDR3 coding sequence is TGTGCCAGCAGGAATACAGGGAGCTCTGGAAACACCATATATTTT.

The V and J genes are TRBV5-1 and TRBJ2-3; possibly TRBD1 for D (6 bases). The germline V and J ends were trimmed by 5 bases and 1 base, with 8 bases remaining between them. Per germline, CDR1 SGHRS and CDR2 YFSETQ. The CDR3 covers 13 residues. Here the CDR3 DNA reads TGCGCCAGCAGTAAGGGGGGCACAGATACGCAGTATTTT. This gives the protein CASSKGGTDTQYF.

This chain connects TRBV2 to TRBJ2-2; no clear D gene. The ends were cut back, 6 bases at V and 7 bases at J, with 9 bases in the middle. The CDR3 consists of 12 residues. The germline gives CDR1 SNHLY, CDR2 FYNNEI. The DNA for the CDR3 is TGTGCCAGCAGCCGAACCGGCGGGGAGCTGTTTTTT. This codes for CASSRTGGELFF. The full variable domain, its missing parts supplied by reference TRBV2 and TRBJ2-2, is EPEVTQTPSHQVTQMGQEVILRCVPISNHLYFYWYRQILGQKVEFLVSFYNNEISEKSEIFDDQFSVERPDGSNFTLKIRSTKLEDSAMYFCASSRTGGELFFGEGSRLTVL.

The CDR3 bases are TGTGCCAGCAGTTACTCGAGAGTAGGAAGCTATGGCTACACCTTC. Amino acids: CASSYSRVGSYGYTF. The gene calls are TRBV6-5 and TRBJ1-2; D call uncertain. The germline CDR1 and CDR2 sequences are MNHEY and SVGAGI. V lost 0 bases, J lost 4 bases, and 12 bases lay in between. The CDR3 is made up of 15 amino acids.

The chain recombines TRBV5-8 with TRBJ1-2; TRBD1 is a possible D gene (5 bases). Germline assignment: CDR1 SGHTS and CDR2 YDEGEE. V was pared by 3 bases and J by 4 bases, with 10 bases between. The CDR3 is 13 residues long. CDR3: CASSSGTFYGYTF. For the CDR3, the DNA is TGTGCCAGCAGCTCCGGGACTTTCTATGGCTACACCTTC. Filled out from reference TRBV5-8 and TRBJ1-2, the complete variable domain reads EAGVTQSPTHLIKTRGQQATLRCSPISGHTSVYWYQQALGLGLQFLLWYDEGEERNRGNFPPRFSGRQFPNYSSELNVNALELEDSALYLCASSSGTFYGYTFGSGTRLTVV.

The V call is TRBV6-5, the J call TRBJ2-7; D is perhaps TRBD1 or TRBD2 (5 bases each). The CDR3 runs 11 residues. The germline CDR1 and CDR2 sequences are MNHEY and SVGAGI. Trimming pared 9 bases from V and 7 bases from J, leaving 13 bases between. As DNA, the CDR3 is TGTGCCAGGGGGGAGACGGGGGAGCAGTACTTC. Translation gives CARGETGEQYF.

V usage is TRBV18 and J usage is TRBJ2-3; 7 bases match TRBD2. The CDR3 has 15 amino acids. J was trimmed by 4 bases and V by 3 bases; bases with no gene match: 7. In germline, CDR1 is KGHSH, CDR2 LQKENI. The DNA for the CDR3 is TGTGCCAGCTCACCGACTGGCGGGAGCCCAGATACGCAGTATTTT. Protein sequence: CASSPTGGSPDTQYF.

With respect to this clone: At one end the junction does not follow the germline gene, possibly because of a read error. The rearrangement uses TRBV10-1 and TRBJ2-5, with unresolved D. Germline-derived CDR1 and CDR2 are WNHNN and SYGVQD (reference sequence). CDR3 length equals 12 residues. CDR3 amino acids: CATSPQKETQYF. For the CDR3, the DNA is TGCGCCACCAGTCCGCAAAAAGAGACCCAGTACTTC.

The chain joins TRBV11-2 to TRBJ2-5; D is unresolved. Germline assignment: CDR1 SGHAT and CDR2 FQNNGV. Trimming removed 3 bases at V and 0 bases at J, with 8 bases between. The CDR3 totals 14 residues. The CDR3 nucleotides read TGTGCCAGCAGCTTCCTAAAGAACCAAGAGACCCAGTACTTC. Translation: CASSFLKNQETQYF.

This clone was observed a few times. The CDR3 DNA is TGTGCCAGCAGTGAATGGGGTTCCCGACAGACGAGGGAACGACACTATAATTCACCCCTCCACTTT. This encodes CASSEWGSRQTRERHYNSPLHF. The gene calls are TRBV2 and TRBJ1-6, with D perhaps TRBD1 (5 bases). This CDR3 comprises 22 residues. The germline V and J ends were trimmed by 2 bases and 3 bases, with 29 bases remaining between them. The germline V gene has CDR1 SNHLY and CDR2 FYNNEI.

CDR3 amino acids: CASSLRGLAGGWQYF. CDR3 nucleotides: TGTGCCAGCAGCTTGAGGGGACTAGCGGGAGGTTGGCAGTATTTT. V gene TRBV5-5 combines with J gene TRBJ2-3; TRBD2 matches at 15 bases. V was pared by 1 base and J by 11 bases, with 5 bases of the junction left unmatched. CDR1 is SGHKS and CDR2 is YYEKEE in the germline V gene (reference sequence). This CDR3 has 15 amino acids.